This T cell receptor (beta chain) is from a study of cytomegalovirus exposure and HLA in healthy donors. Sequencing was performed with immunoSEQ multiplex PCR; in TCRdb, only in-frame clones are kept and a portion is missing. The profile shows more than 300,000 clones, roughly 90% of them singletons. The CDR3 consists of 13 residues. With 6 bases removed from V and 2 bases from J, the gap between germline ends came to 10 bases. Germline V gives CDR1 MNHEY, CDR2 SMNVEV (reference sequence). Study outcomes and limitations: According to reports, the classifier identified cytomegalovirus status with high specificity and sensitivity. The majority of TCR sequences were rare, yet some public TCRs appeared in many donors.

To note about this clone: What it binds is not known.

While the first cohort had 650 to 850 subjects, the donors belonged to the separate validation cohort of 100 to 150 subjects. This TCR derives from a woman aged 18 to 35 in good health and CMV-seronegative. The chain employs TRBV27 and TRBJ1-2; D is perhaps TRBD1 (6 bases). Material for sequencing was PBMCs. Here the CDR3 DNA reads TGTGCCAGCAGCGGCCAGGGGAACTATGGCTACACCTTC. Translated: CASSGQGNYGYTF.